The rows below give T cell receptor beta chains drawn from one sample of a study of cytomegalovirus exposure and HLA in healthy donors. Only in-frame clones appear in the TCRdb table, and some are missing; sequencing was by immunoSEQ multiplex PCR. This repertoire includes approximately 50,000 clones. Material: PBMCs. These receptors were taken from a woman aged 40 to 49 in good health and CMV-seronegative. Both conserved end residues are part of each CDR3. D genes are given only for firm matches.

j_gene,len,d_gene,v_gene,CDR3nt,CDR3aa
TRBJ2-7,11,-,TRBV30,TGTGCCTGGAGTGTGCTAGACGAGCAGTACTTC,CAWSVLDEQYF
TRBJ2-7,16,TRBD2,TRBV5-1,TGCGCCAGCAGCTTGAGTGCTAGCGGGAGTTTAGACGAGCAGTACTTC,CASSLSASGSLDEQYF
TRBJ2-5,13,-,TRBV18,TGTGCCAGCTCATCCTTCCACCAAGAGACCCAGTACTTC,CASSSFHQETQYF
TRBJ2-5,16,TRBD2,TRBV9,TGTGCCAGCAGCCCCAGCGGGGGGGCTTGGCAAGAGACCCAGTACTTC,CASSPSGGAWQETQYF
TRBJ1-2,12,-,TRBV9,TGTGCCAGCAGAAACGGAGACAGGGGCTACACCTTC,CASRNGDRGYTF
TRBJ1-1,15,-,TRBV6-5,TGTGCCAGCAGTTACTCGGGAGTGAGGAACACTGAAGCTTTCTTT,CASSYSGVRNTEAFF
TRBJ2-5,15,TRBD2,TRBV19,TGTGCCAGTAGTATAATTAGCGGGGGTGCGGAGACCCAGTACTTC,CASSIISGGAETQYF
TRBJ2-3,16,TRBD2,TRBV9,TGTGCCAGCAGCGTAGGACTAGCGGGGGGCACAGATACGCAGTATTTT,CASSVGLAGGTDTQYF
TRBJ1-4,14,-,TRBV12-1,TGTGCCAGCAGCCCACGGGGTCGGGATGAAAAACTGTTTTTT,CASSPRGRDEKLFF
TRBJ2-2,19,TRBD2,TRBV18,TGTGCCAGCTCACCAGAGGTAGCGGGAGACACACGGAACACCGGGGAGCTGTTTTTT,CASSPEVAGDTRNTGELFF
TRBJ1-2,13,-,TRBV29-1,TGCAGCGTTTTCAAGGGGGGGAACTATGGCTACACCTTC,CSVFKGGNYGYTF
TRBJ1-2,14,TRBD1,TRBV4-2,TGTGCCAGCAGCCAAGGACAGGGGGCTAATGGCTACACCTTC,CASSQGQGANGYTF
TRBJ1-2,14,TRBD1,TRBV18,TGTGCCAGCTCACCACCGACAGGGGGCTGGGGCTACACCTTC,CASSPPTGGWGYTF
TRBJ2-5,15,TRBD1,TRBV5-1,TGCGCCAGCACCGAACGACAGGGGCTTACAGAGACCCAGTACTTC,CASTERQGLTETQYF
TRBJ2-7,15,TRBD2,TRBV11-2,TGTGCCAGCAGCTTAGCCGGGAGGGCCACCTACGAGCAGTACTTC,CASSLAGRATYEQYF
TRBJ2-7,12,-,TRBV30,TGTGCCTGGAGTGTACACGTCTACGAGCAGTACTTC,CAWSVHVYEQYF
TRBJ1-4,15,-,TRBV5-1,TGCGCCAGCAGCTTGGAGCACCGACTTGACGAAAAACTGTTTTTT,CASSLEHRLDEKLFF
TRBJ1-2,13,-,TRBV4-2,TGTGCCAGCAGCCAAGCCCTCCAGGGGGGCTACACCTTC,CASSQALQGGYTF
TRBJ2-5,13,TRBD1,TRBV7-3,TGTGCCAGCAGCCAGGGGGCGGGGGAGACCCAGTACTTC,CASSQGAGETQYF
TRBJ1-1,13,-,TRBV16,TGTGCCAGCAGCCGCCAGGGGAACACTGAAGCTTTCTTT,CASSRQGNTEAFF
TRBJ1-5,13,-,TRBV9,TGTGCCAGCAGCGTAACCCCGGCGGGGCCCCAGCATTTT,CASSVTPAGPQHF
TRBJ2-2,18,-,TRBV10-3,TGTGCCATCAGTGAGTCATCCTCCCGGACAGCGAACACCGGGGAGCTGTTTTTT,CAISESSSRTANTGELFF